This is a list of T cell receptor beta chains from one sample in a study of identical twins. TCRdb used MiXCR to reprocess the 5' RACE reads, holding one entry per CDR3 protein. The sample contains about 220,000 distinct CDR3 sequences, about 7.5% of which appear only once. In addition, the sample was reused for a study of yellow fever vaccine responses in identical twins.

The sequencing sample was made of memory (CD45RO+) T cells sorted from blood. The source of these receptors is a young woman in good health. CDR3s include the opening cysteine and the closing phenylalanine or tryptophan. A D gene is named only where the DNA matches it firmly. Size values are once, few and many counts, or a class for expanded clones, and some rows have none.

>few|TRBJ2-5|.|TRBV9
CASSATAGTHGETQYF
TGTGCCAGCAGCGCAACAGCCGGGACCCACGGGGAGACCCAGTACTTC
>few|TRBJ2-7|.|TRBV4-3
CASSQLDGSYEQYF
TGCGCCAGCAGCCAATTGGACGGATCCTACGAGCAGTACTTC
>.|TRBJ1-1|.|TRBV3-1
CASSQEGRHNTEAFF
TGTGCCAGCAGCCAAGAGGGCAGGCATAACACTGAAGCTTTCTTT
>.|TRBJ2-1|TRBD2|TRBV29-1
CSVEGPAGAYNEQFF
TGCAGCGTTGAAGGCCCAGCGGGGGCCTACAATGAGCAGTTCTTC
>few|TRBJ2-1|TRBD2|TRBV15
CATSGRADNEQFF
TGTGCCACCAGCGGGAGGGCGGATAATGAGCAGTTCTTC
>many|TRBJ2-7|TRBD2|TRBV3-1
CASSLASGKSEQYF
TGTGCCAGCAGCCTCGCTAGCGGGAAATCCGAGCAGTACTTC
>many|TRBJ2-1|TRBD2|TRBV5-1
CASSLTGGSSYNEQFF
TGCGCCAGCAGCCTCACGGGAGGAAGCTCCTACAATGAGCAGTTCTTC
>many|TRBJ1-1|.|TRBV7-9
CASSLAGTPNTEAFF
TGTGCCAGCAGCTTAGCGGGGACACCGAACACTGAAGCTTTCTTT
>many|TRBJ2-2|.|TRBV4-3
CASSPQGHTGELFF
TGCGCCAGCAGCCCTCAAGGTCACACCGGGGAGCTGTTTTTT
>.|TRBJ2-6|.|TRBV7-9
CASSLAGSAGANVLTF
TGTGCCAGCAGCTTGGCAGGGTCCGCCGGGGCCAACGTCCTGACTTTC
>.|TRBJ2-3|TRBD2|TRBV6-5
CASSSNLAGGSDTQYF
TGTGCCAGCAGTTCCAACCTAGCGGGGGGGTCAGATACGCAGTATTTT
>medium-sized|TRBJ1-2|.|TRBV4-3
CASSQDVTRAYGYTF
TGCGCCAGCAGCCAAGACGTAACCAGGGCCTATGGCTACACCTTC
>few|TRBJ2-2|.|TRBV6-4
CASSDLATGELFF
TGTGCCAGCAGTGACCTGGCGACCGGGGAGCTGTTTTTT
>.|TRBJ2-3|.|TRBV10-1
CASSGGGVDTQYF
TGCGCCAGCAGTGGCGGAGGGGTTGATACGCAGTATTTT
>few|TRBJ2-3|TRBD2|TRBV7-2
CASRIKEGLAGDTQYF
TGTGCCAGCAGGATTAAAGAGGGACTAGCGGGAGATACGCAGTATTTT
>few|TRBJ1-2|.|TRBV3-1
CASSRTEQGEYGYTF
TGTGCCAGCAGCCGGACGGAACAAGGGGAATATGGCTACACCTTC
>few|TRBJ2-2|.|TRBV18
CASSPIGLSNTGELFF
TGTGCCAGCTCACCGATTGGACTGTCTAACACCGGGGAGCTGTTTTTT
>.|TRBJ2-1|.|TRBV4-3
CASSQGFRDVQFF
TGCGCCAGCAGCCAAGGATTTCGGGACGTGCAGTTCTTC
>few|TRBJ2-3|TRBD1|TRBV4-2
CASSQETGQGASDTQYF
TGTGCCAGCAGCCAAGAAACGGGACAGGGGGCATCAGATACGCAGTATTTT
>.|TRBJ2-3|TRBD2|TRBV29-1
CSVVRSGRIRTQYF
TGCAGCGTTGTCCGAAGCGGGAGGATTAGAACGCAGTATTTT
>few|TRBJ1-4|TRBD1|TRBV28
CASSRQGAVDEKLFF
TGTGCCAGCAGCCGACAGGGGGCGGTGGATGAAAAACTGTTTTTT